The 21 T cell receptor beta chains presented below share a single source sample, sequenced in a study of T cell responses to AZD1222 COVID-19 vaccine. Measured with immunoSEQ multiplex PCR; TCRdb has only the in-frame clones, and not every one. The sample carries 150,000 or so clones, roughly nine tenths recorded once. Material: peripheral blood, obtained 28 days after the second AZD1222 dose. Receptor source: an adult who received the AZD1222 COVID-19 vaccine.

The rearrangement joins TRBV7-9 to TRBJ1-2; 8 positions match TRBD1. Trimming at V came to 1 base and at J to 7 bases, leaving 8 bases not matched to a gene. There are 15 residues in the CDR3. Germline V lookup: CDR1 SEHNR, CDR2 FQNEAQ (reference sequence). The CDR3 nucleotides are TGTGCCAGCAGCTTAGGGACAGGGTTGCGCGGTGGCTACACCTTC. Encoded protein: CASSLGTGLRGGYTF.

The V gene is TRBV19, the J gene TRBJ2-7; no reliable D call. The CDR3 is 16 amino acids. Trimming cost V 3 bases and J 3 bases, with 18 bases left between them. Per the germline V gene, CDR1 is LNHDA and CDR2 is SQIVND (reference sequence). The CDR3 is CASSISALDDYYEQYF. DNA for the CDR3: TGTGCCAGTAGTATTTCGGCCCTGGATGATTACTACGAGCAGTACTTC.

The chain has TRBV5-6 and TRBJ1-3, with 7 bases identical to TRBD1. CDR1 and CDR2 (germline): SGHDT, YYEEEE. The junction had 4 bases not matched to a gene; V was cut back by 4 bases and J by 0 bases. The CDR3 length is 15 residues. CDR3 nucleotide sequence: TGTGCCAGCAGCCGGCAGGGGGGCTCTGGAAACACCATATATTTT. Translated: CASSRQGGSGNTIYF.

The chain has TRBV6-5 and TRBJ1-2; tentative D call: TRBD1 (6 bases). Trimming removed 6 bases from V and 2 bases from J, with 10 bases in between. This CDR3 is built from 13 residues. The germline gives CDR1 MNHEY, CDR2 SVGAGI. The CDR3 loop is CASSRTENYGYTF. The CDR3 DNA follows: TGTGCCAGCAGCCGGACAGAAAACTATGGCTACACCTTC.

The rearrangement links TRBV5-6 to TRBJ2-7, with D perhaps matching TRBD1 (5 bases). Deletions cut 5 bases from V and 3 bases from J, with 9 bases between. CDR3 length: 12 amino acids. Germline CDR1 SGHDT, CDR2 YYEEEE. DNA for the CDR3: TGTGCCAGCAGGGGGCAGGGCTACGAGCAGTACTTC. Translation: CASRGQGYEQYF.

The chain links TRBV6-5 to TRBJ2-7; 8 bases are shared with TRBD1. With 2 bases clipped from V and 3 bases from J, the junction kept 9 bases outside the gene matches. CDR3 length: 16 amino acids. Germline assignment: CDR1 MNHEY and CDR2 SVGAGI. Here the CDR3 DNA reads TGTGCCAGCAGTTACCAAGGACAGGGAGGAGTCTACGAGCAGTACTTC. Translating it yields CASSYQGQGGVYEQYF.

The chain links TRBV5-1 to TRBJ2-7; possibly TRBD2 for D (5 bases). The CDR3 runs 15 residues. CDR1 and CDR2 (germline): SGHRS, YFSETQ. The V end lost 0 bases, the J end lost 0 bases, and 10 bases lay between the germline ends. The CDR3 region is CASSLVDSFSYEQYF. CDR3 bases: TGCGCCAGCAGCTTGGTGGACTCGTTCTCCTACGAGCAGTACTTC. Filled out from reference TRBV5-1 and TRBJ2-7, the complete variable domain reads KAGVTQTPRYLIKTRGQQVTLSCSPISGHRSVSWYQQTPGQGLQFLFEYFSETQRNKGNFPGRFSGRQFSNSRSEMNVSTLELGDSALYLCASSLVDSFSYEQYFGPGTRLTVT.

The chain combines TRBV30 with TRBJ1-2; a weak D match, TRBD1 (6 bases). The germline gives CDR1 GTSNPN, CDR2 SVGIG (reference sequence). V was clipped by 1 base and J by 4 bases, with 13 bases between them. This CDR3 has 14 amino acids. CDR3 sequence reads: CAWSGGGRGYGYTF. The CDR3 DNA is TGTGCCTGGAGTGGTGGGGGGCGCGGCTATGGCTACACCTTC. Drawing the rest from reference TRBV30 and TRBJ1-2, the complete variable domain is SQTIHQWPATLVQPVGSPLSLECTVEGTSNPNLYWYRQAAGRGLQLLFYSVGIGQISSEVPQNLSASRPQDRQFILSSKKLLLSDSGFYLCAWSGGGRGYGYTFGSGTRLTVV.

The V and J genes are TRBV7-2 and TRBJ1-5; possibly TRBD1 for D (6 bases). Germline V CDR1 and CDR2: SGHTA, FQGNSA. This CDR3 has 15 amino acids. The V end lost 1 base, the J end lost 3 bases, and 10 bases lay between the germline ends. CDR3 loop: CASSLDRALNQPQHF. The CDR3 DNA sequence: TGTGCCAGCAGCTTAGACAGGGCCCTCAATCAGCCCCAGCATTTT.

A single count supports this clone. V usage is TRBV9 and J usage is TRBJ2-1; D remains unclear. V shed 4 bases and J shed 5 bases, with 19 bases lying between them. Germline CDR1 and CDR2: SGDLS and YYNGEE. The CDR3 totals 16 residues. The CDR3 nucleotides are TGTGCCAGCAGCCCCGGAAAGATGATACCAGACAATGAGCAGTTCTTC. Its protein product is CASSPGKMIPDNEQFF.

Details on this clone: This specimen includes other DNA sequences encoding the same CDR3. The chain joins TRBV7-9 to TRBJ1-5; D gene unclear. The CDR3 is 13 amino acids. Germline CDR1 is SEHNR and CDR2 is FQNEAQ (reference sequence). V lost 1 base to trimming and J lost 5 bases, with 6 bases between them. DNA of the CDR3: TGTGCCAGCAGCTTAGAATCATATCAGCCCCAGCATTTT. Its translation: CASSLESYQPQHF.

The rearrangement joins TRBV5-1 to TRBJ2-1; D remains unclear. Trimming took 0 bases from V and 4 from J, leaving 14 bases between them. This CDR3 has 16 amino acids. The germline V gene has CDR1 SGHRS and CDR2 YFSETQ. The CDR3 spells CASSLGYEPNYNEQFF. CDR3 nucleotides: TGCGCCAGCAGCTTGGGTTACGAACCTAATTACAATGAGCAGTTCTTC.

The chain has TRBV24-1 and TRBJ1-1, with D perhaps matching TRBD1 (6 bases). The CDR3 is 14 residues long. Germline assignment: CDR1 KGHDR and CDR2 SFDVKD. V was pared by 3 bases and J by 5 bases, with 12 bases between. CDR3 amino acids: CATSDHTGRTEAFF. The CDR3 DNA reads as TGTGCCACCAGTGATCATACAGGGAGAACTGAAGCTTTCTTT.

The V call is TRBV7-2, the J call TRBJ2-3, with 10 bases lining up with TRBD2. Unmatched junction bases numbered 12, after V lost 5 bases and J lost 1 base. This CDR3 is built from 18 residues. From germline, CDR1 is SGHTA and CDR2 FQGNSA. CDR3 amino acids: CASSPSSGSLSGTDTQYF. In nucleotides, the CDR3 is TGTGCCAGCAGCCCGTCTAGCGGGAGTCTCTCGGGCACAGATACGCAGTATTTT.

The J gene is TRBJ1-5, the V gene TRBV10-2, with D possibly matching TRBD1 (6 bases). V was cut by 7 bases and J by 7 bases, with 14 bases left in between. Germline V lookup: CDR1 WSHSY, CDR2 SAAADI. This CDR3 region has 13 residues. CDR3 residues: CASTPGVGQPQHF. The CDR3 bases are TGCGCCAGCACGCCAGGGGTCGGCCAGCCCCAGCATTTT.

This rearrangement joins TRBV30 to TRBJ2-7, with 7 bases aligning to TRBD2. The CDR3 consists of 13 residues. The ends lost 2 bases at V and 0 bases at J; junction bases unmatched: 1. CDR1 is GTSNPN, CDR2 SVGIG, per germline (reference sequence). The CDR3, as DNA: TGTGCCTGGAGTAGCGGGGACTCCTACGAGCAGTACTTC. Its translation: CAWSSGDSYEQYF.

The chain combines TRBV9 with TRBJ1-4, with 9 bases fitting TRBD1. The ends lost 3 bases at V and 3 bases at J; junction bases unmatched: 9. Germline V gives CDR1 SGDLS, CDR2 YYNGEE. This CDR3 is 17 amino acids long. CDR3 region: CASSAYPGQGPNEKLFF. The CDR3 DNA is TGTGCCAGCAGCGCTTACCCGGGACAGGGACCTAATGAAAAACTGTTTTTT.

The chain couples TRBV5-1 to TRBJ1-1; D uncertain. This CDR3 is 14 amino acids long. Germline V lookup: CDR1 SGHRS, CDR2 YFSETQ. Trimming cost V 0 bases and J 4 bases, with 10 bases left between them. CDR3 sequence reads: CASSLEGGITEAFF. CDR3 DNA sequence: TGCGCCAGCAGCTTGGAAGGCGGGATCACTGAAGCTTTCTTT.

The rearrangement joins TRBV4-3 to TRBJ1-2; D is undetermined. Germline V gene data show CDR1 as LGHNA and CDR2 as YSLEER. This CDR3 contains 13 residues. Deletions cut 1 base from V and 7 bases from J, with 10 bases between. The DNA of the CDR3 is TGCGCCAGCAGCCAAGTAGGGATGGGTGGCTACACCTTC. Translated, it gives CASSQVGMGGYTF.

The gene calls are TRBV11-2 and TRBJ1-2; the D gene is possibly TRBD1 (6 bases). Trimming shortened V by 0 bases and J by 7 bases, and 12 bases separated the two germline ends. Per germline, CDR1 SGHAT and CDR2 FQNNGV. CDR3 length equals 14 residues. In DNA, the CDR3 is TGTGCCAGCAGCTTAGAGGGATTGGGGGCTGGCTACACCTTC. Encoded protein: CASSLEGLGAGYTF.

The chain has TRBV4-1 and TRBJ1-4, with D maybe TRBD1 (5 bases). Deletions cut 0 bases from V and 8 bases from J, with 13 bases between. Germline V lookup: CDR1 MGHRA, CDR2 YSYEKL. The CDR3 extends over 15 amino acids. This chain's CDR3 is CASSQDVVGDEKLFF. As DNA, the CDR3 is TGCGCCAGCAGCCAAGACGTGGTAGGGGACGAAAAACTGTTTTTT.